Listed below are T cell receptor beta chains from one sample, sequenced in a study of early T cells in non-severe SARS-CoV-2 infection. TCRdb passed the 5' RACE reads through MiXCR, listing each CDR3 protein once. The sample yields 80,000 to 100,000 distinct CDR3 sequences, approximately 14% seen once. Sequenced: whole blood. All receptors derive from an adult who was a healthcare worker with PCR-confirmed SARS-CoV-2 infection or an uninfected control (not recorded which). Each CDR3 is given with its conserved first and last residue. The order of the fields is CDR3 DNA, CDR3 protein, D gene, J gene, V gene, clone size. D genes are given only for firm matches. Expanded clones are given a class, and other clones once, few, many or no size at all.

CDR3nt: TGTGCCACCAGTGACCCTCACAGGGGGCAGACTGAAGCTTTCTTT
CDR3aa: CATSDPHRGQTEAFF
d_gene: TRBD1
j_gene: TRBJ1-1
v_gene: TRBV24-1
abundance: many

CDR3nt: TGCAGTGCTCCGGGGACTAGCGGGGGCCGCACAGATACGCAGTATTTT
CDR3aa: CSAPGTSGGRTDTQYF
d_gene: TRBD2
j_gene: TRBJ2-3
v_gene: TRBV20-1
abundance: few

CDR3nt: TGCGCCAGCAGCCAAGACTTCGAAGGCAGGGCCTATGGCTACACCTTC
CDR3aa: CASSQDFEGRAYGYTF
d_gene: NA
j_gene: TRBJ1-2
v_gene: TRBV4-3
abundance: few

CDR3nt: TGTGCCAGTAGTCCCGGGGGTAGCAATCAGCCCCAGCATTTT
CDR3aa: CASSPGGSNQPQHF
d_gene: NA
j_gene: TRBJ1-5
v_gene: TRBV19
abundance: few

CDR3nt: TGTGCCAGCAGCTCCGGAGGACTAGGACAGTTCTTC
CDR3aa: CASSSGGLGQFF
d_gene: TRBD2
j_gene: TRBJ2-1
v_gene: TRBV11-2
abundance: many

CDR3nt: TGCGCCAGCAACCATCCGGGACAGGGGGACGAGCAGTACTTC
CDR3aa: CASNHPGQGDEQYF
d_gene: TRBD1
j_gene: TRBJ2-7
v_gene: TRBV5-1
abundance: once

CDR3nt: TGTGCCAGCAGCTTCCGAGGGGACAGGGCTAACGGGGAGCTGTTTTTT
CDR3aa: CASSFRGDRANGELFF
d_gene: TRBD1
j_gene: TRBJ2-2
v_gene: TRBV9
abundance: NA

CDR3nt: TGTGCCAGCAGCTTATCTGGAAACACCATATATTTT
CDR3aa: CASSLSGNTIYF
d_gene: NA
j_gene: TRBJ1-3
v_gene: TRBV7-2
abundance: NA

CDR3nt: TGTGCCAGCGGAACAGGGGGGTTCGAGCAGTACTTC
CDR3aa: CASGTGGFEQYF
d_gene: TRBD1
j_gene: TRBJ2-7
v_gene: TRBV2
abundance: few

CDR3nt: TGTGCCAGCAGCCCCCCGCTCGAAAAACTGTTTTTT
CDR3aa: CASSPPLEKLFF
d_gene: NA
j_gene: TRBJ1-4
v_gene: TRBV28
abundance: NA

CDR3nt: TGCGCCAGCAGCCAAGACGGGTATAGCAATCAGCCCCAGCATTTT
CDR3aa: CASSQDGYSNQPQHF
d_gene: NA
j_gene: TRBJ1-5
v_gene: TRBV4-1
abundance: few

CDR3nt: TGCGCCAGCAGATGGAGCGGGGTGAACACCGGGGAGCTGTTTTTT
CDR3aa: CASRWSGVNTGELFF
d_gene: TRBD2
j_gene: TRBJ2-2
v_gene: TRBV5-1
abundance: NA

CDR3nt: TGTGCCAGCAGCCCCGGGACAGGGGCTCTTTACGAGCAGTACTTC
CDR3aa: CASSPGTGALYEQYF
d_gene: TRBD1
j_gene: TRBJ2-7
v_gene: TRBV7-2
abundance: NA

CDR3nt: TGCGCCAGCAACCAAGATGCGTCGGAGACAGGGATCTATGGCTACACCTTC
CDR3aa: CASNQDASETGIYGYTF
d_gene: TRBD1
j_gene: TRBJ1-2
v_gene: TRBV4-3
abundance: NA

CDR3nt: TGTGCCAGCAGTTTTCAGGGGGCGAGCACTGAAGCTTTCTTT
CDR3aa: CASSFQGASTEAFF
d_gene: TRBD1
j_gene: TRBJ1-1
v_gene: TRBV12-3/TRBV12-4
abundance: NA

CDR3nt: TGTGCCAGCAGTACGACTAGCGGCCTGAGTGAGACCCAGTACTTC
CDR3aa: CASSTTSGLSETQYF
d_gene: TRBD2
j_gene: TRBJ2-5
v_gene: TRBV6-6
abundance: few

CDR3nt: TGTGCCAGCAGCTACGGGGTTAGCGGGAGCGGGGACATTCAGTACTTC
CDR3aa: CASSYGVSGSGDIQYF
d_gene: TRBD2
j_gene: TRBJ2-4
v_gene: TRBV5-4
abundance: NA

CDR3nt: TGTGCCACCAGTTTAGGCCACTACGAGCAGTACTTC
CDR3aa: CATSLGHYEQYF
d_gene: NA
j_gene: TRBJ2-7
v_gene: TRBV15
abundance: NA

CDR3nt: TGCGCCAGCAGCATAAACAACTATGGCTACACCTTC
CDR3aa: CASSINNYGYTF
d_gene: NA
j_gene: TRBJ1-2
v_gene: TRBV5-1
abundance: few

CDR3nt: TGTGCCAGTGGGCGGGACCCCAGGAGCAATCAGCCCCAGCATTTT
CDR3aa: CASGRDPRSNQPQHF
d_gene: NA
j_gene: TRBJ1-5
v_gene: TRBV6-1
abundance: few

CDR3nt: TGCAGTTACCGTCACACCGGGGAGCTGTTTTTT
CDR3aa: CSYRHTGELFF
d_gene: NA
j_gene: TRBJ2-2
v_gene: TRBV29-1
abundance: NA

CDR3nt: TGTGCCAGCAGCCAGACAGCGAAGGAGACCCAGTACTTC
CDR3aa: CASSQTAKETQYF
d_gene: NA
j_gene: TRBJ2-5
v_gene: TRBV3-1
abundance: NA

CDR3nt: TGTGCCAGCCGGGACAGGAACTATGGCTACACCTTC
CDR3aa: CASRDRNYGYTF
d_gene: TRBD1
j_gene: TRBJ1-2
v_gene: TRBV2
abundance: NA

CDR3nt: TGTGCCAGCAGCCCCCCCCGAGTGGGGCCGCAAGAGACCCAGTACTTC
CDR3aa: CASSPPRVGPQETQYF
d_gene: NA
j_gene: TRBJ2-5
v_gene: TRBV7-8
abundance: few

CDR3nt: TGCGCCAGCAGCCAAACGGATCAAGAGACCCAGTACTTC
CDR3aa: CASSQTDQETQYF
d_gene: NA
j_gene: TRBJ2-5
v_gene: TRBV4-3
abundance: many

CDR3nt: TGTGCCAGCAGCCCCCCCGGAAGCAATCAGCCCCAGCATTTT
CDR3aa: CASSPPGSNQPQHF
d_gene: NA
j_gene: TRBJ1-5
v_gene: TRBV6-5
abundance: NA

CDR3nt: TGTGCCAGCAGCCCCCCAAGGGATCGAAACACCATATATTTT
CDR3aa: CASSPPRDRNTIYF
d_gene: NA
j_gene: TRBJ1-3
v_gene: TRBV7-8
abundance: few

CDR3nt: TGCGCCAGCAGTGAGTCGAACGGTAATGAGCAGTTCTTC
CDR3aa: CASSESNGNEQFF
d_gene: NA
j_gene: TRBJ2-1
v_gene: TRBV10-1
abundance: few

CDR3nt: TGTGCCAGCAGCCACGGACGGTTCGAGCAGTACTTC
CDR3aa: CASSHGRFEQYF
d_gene: NA
j_gene: TRBJ2-7
v_gene: TRBV7-6
abundance: few

CDR3nt: TGTGCCAGCAGTTTCTACAGGGGTATGGGGGAGCAGTACTTC
CDR3aa: CASSFYRGMGEQYF
d_gene: TRBD1
j_gene: TRBJ2-7
v_gene: TRBV28
abundance: NA

CDR3nt: TGTGCCAGCAGCTTGTACCAGGACAGCACAGATACGCAGTATTTT
CDR3aa: CASSLYQDSTDTQYF
d_gene: NA
j_gene: TRBJ2-3
v_gene: TRBV5-4
abundance: NA

CDR3nt: TGCGCCAGCAGTCTTACCCCAGGGGAAAGCGAGCAGTACTTC
CDR3aa: CASSLTPGESEQYF
d_gene: NA
j_gene: TRBJ2-7
v_gene: TRBV10-1
abundance: many

CDR3nt: TGCAGCGTTGAAACACAGGGTAAAGGCTATGGCTACACCTTC
CDR3aa: CSVETQGKGYGYTF
d_gene: NA
j_gene: TRBJ1-2
v_gene: TRBV29-1
abundance: many

CDR3nt: TGCAGTGCTAGAAAAGCGGGGCACTTCCTCCAAGAGACCCAGTACTTC
CDR3aa: CSARKAGHFLQETQYF
d_gene: TRBD2
j_gene: TRBJ2-5
v_gene: TRBV20-1
abundance: many

CDR3nt: TGCGCCAGCAGCTCCGGTAAAGGCTACACCTTC
CDR3aa: CASSSGKGYTF
d_gene: NA
j_gene: TRBJ1-2
v_gene: TRBV5-1
abundance: few

CDR3nt: TGTGCCAGCAGCGTACAGGGCGGTAACACTGAAGCTTTCTTT
CDR3aa: CASSVQGGNTEAFF
d_gene: NA
j_gene: TRBJ1-1
v_gene: TRBV6-4
abundance: many

CDR3nt: TGTGCCAGCAGCTTAGGGACTAGCGGGGAACGGGCAGATACGCAGTATTTT
CDR3aa: CASSLGTSGERADTQYF
d_gene: TRBD2
j_gene: TRBJ2-3
v_gene: TRBV7-8
abundance: NA

CDR3nt: TGTGCCCGCGACCGGGACTCCTCTCTCCCCTTC
CDR3aa: CARDRDSSLPF
d_gene: NA
j_gene: TRBJ1-2
v_gene: TRBV2
abundance: many

CDR3nt: TGTGCCAGCTCACCATCCCCAGGTCTCCTAACCAAAAACATTCAGTACTTC
CDR3aa: CASSPSPGLLTKNIQYF
d_gene: NA
j_gene: TRBJ2-4
v_gene: TRBV18
abundance: many

CDR3nt: TGTGCCAGCAGTTTCGAGGTAAACAATGAGCAGTTCTTC
CDR3aa: CASSFEVNNEQFF
d_gene: NA
j_gene: TRBJ2-1
v_gene: TRBV27
abundance: NA

CDR3nt: TGTGCCAGCAGTTTCGGCGGGCGGAAAACCGGGGAGCTGTTTTTT
CDR3aa: CASSFGGRKTGELFF
d_gene: NA
j_gene: TRBJ2-2
v_gene: TRBV12-3/TRBV12-4
abundance: NA

CDR3nt: TGTGCCGCAACCCAGGGTCCCGCCTACGAGCAGTACTTC
CDR3aa: CAATQGPAYEQYF
d_gene: NA
j_gene: TRBJ2-7
v_gene: TRBV28
abundance: few

CDR3nt: TGTGCCAGCAGCTTAGATGACAGGGTAAACCTCTACTTC
CDR3aa: CASSLDDRVNLYF
d_gene: TRBD1
j_gene: TRBJ1-2
v_gene: TRBV7-8
abundance: many

CDR3nt: TGTGCCAGCAGCCCCCCAACCGGGCCCGGGACCTACGAGCAGTACTTC
CDR3aa: CASSPPTGPGTYEQYF
d_gene: NA
j_gene: TRBJ2-7
v_gene: TRBV7-6
abundance: NA

CDR3nt: TGCAGTGCTAGAGATGTCCTTAGCACAGATACGCAGTATTTT
CDR3aa: CSARDVLSTDTQYF
d_gene: NA
j_gene: TRBJ2-3
v_gene: TRBV20-1
abundance: many

CDR3nt: TGTGCCACCAGTGACCCCGGGACCGAAAATCCCTACGAGCAGTACTTC
CDR3aa: CATSDPGTENPYEQYF
d_gene: NA
j_gene: TRBJ2-7
v_gene: TRBV24-1
abundance: NA

CDR3nt: TGTGCCAGTAGTGCTGACAGGGATGCAGGTCAGCCCCAGCATTTT
CDR3aa: CASSADRDAGQPQHF
d_gene: TRBD1
j_gene: TRBJ1-5
v_gene: TRBV19
abundance: many

CDR3nt: TGTGCCAGCAGCCGGACTAGCGGGGGGCACTTGAACACCGGGGAGCTGTTTTTT
CDR3aa: CASSRTSGGHLNTGELFF
d_gene: TRBD2
j_gene: TRBJ2-2
v_gene: TRBV11-2
abundance: few

CDR3nt: TGTGCCAGCAGGGCCGGGACAGGGGTCTTCGAGCAGTACTTC
CDR3aa: CASRAGTGVFEQYF
d_gene: TRBD1
j_gene: TRBJ2-7
v_gene: TRBV6-6
abundance: few